This T cell receptor beta chain was observed in a study of human T cells and chemical hapten exposure. Study-level information: Throughout the approximately 24-week study, diphenylcyclopropenone was applied weekly to the patients' scalps.

The CDR3 sequence is 16 residues long. With 5 bases clipped from V and 6 bases from J, the junction kept 10 bases outside the gene matches. The germline CDR1 and CDR2 sequences are MNHEY and SMNVEV (reference sequence). MiXCR was run by TCRdb on the RACE reads, yielding one entry per CDR3 protein. The table has about 82,000 distinct CDR3 sequences, approximately 6.6% seen once. Sample time point: patch test 2, 6 weeks after DPC sensitization. The treatment is: therapeutic diphenylcyclopropenone sensitization with weekly scalp DPC. This clonotype was observed a handful of times. The starting material was whole blood, obtained in connection with sensitization to the hapten diphenylcyclopropenone (DPC). The rearrangement joins TRBV27 to TRBJ1-1; TRBD1 matches 12 bases. This TCR was sampled from a woman under 40 with alopecia areata. Some clones in this sample may be carry-over from other donors' samples. CDR3 protein: CASSRDRGQGGSEAFF. Here the CDR3 DNA reads TGTGCCAGCAGTCGGGACAGGGGGCAAGGAGGCTCTGAAGCTTTCTTT.